The 3 T cell receptor beta chains in this list originate from one sample, sequenced in a study of blood T cell repertoires in COVID-19 (dated by TCRdb to the early 2020s). The method behind the library was the immunoSEQ multiplex PCR assay. The immuneACCESS repertoire file appears here via TCRdb, limited to in-frame rearrangements. These files lack a portion of the clones; in checked studies, under half of the deficit traces to unresolved V genes, and the cause of the others is not known. In this sample the table shows around 27,000 clones, 65% to 90% of which occur a single time. Of the sample, approximately 25% is held by the ten largest clones. Sequences were obtained from peripheral blood. These receptors came from a human donor in a cohort sampled during active COVID-19.

The chain recombines TRBV6-5 with TRBJ2-7; the match to TRBD2 covers 10 bases. V was pared by 7 bases and J by 8 bases, with 11 bases of the junction left unmatched. The CDR3 totals 14 residues. Germline V gene data show CDR1 as MNHEY and CDR2 as SVGAGI. The CDR3 DNA sequence: TGTGCCAGCATTCCCGCTAGCGGGGGCTCCAAGCAGTACTTC. Translation: CASIPASGGSKQYF.

The J gene is TRBJ2-7, the V gene TRBV4-3, with D hard to call. V was shortened by 2 bases and J by 3 bases, with 8 bases between the two germline ends. Germline V gene data show CDR1 as LGHNA and CDR2 as YSLEER. The length of the CDR3 is 13 residues. DNA of the CDR3: TGCGCCAGCAGCCAAAGACAAAACTACGAGCAGTACTTC. This codes for CASSQRQNYEQYF.

The gene calls are TRBV29-1 and TRBJ2-1; 12 positions match TRBD2. V lost 7 bases, J lost 7 bases, and 11 bases stayed unmatched. From germline, CDR1 is SQVTM and CDR2 ANQGSEA. This CDR3 has 15 residues. CDR3: CSGYLAGGRDNEQFF. In DNA, the CDR3 is TGCAGCGGATACCTAGCGGGAGGGAGGGATAATGAGCAGTTCTTC.